This T cell receptor beta chain derives from a study of CD8+ T cells in alopecia areata (dated by TCRdb to the late 2010s). Regarding the study in general: High-throughput TCRbeta sequencing was used to examine T cell clonal expansion in alopecia areata in both the C3H/HeJ mouse model and human patients. In humans, TCRbeta sequencing was performed on scalp tissue and on sorted CD4+ and CD8+ peripheral blood T cells from healthy controls and from patients with patchy or totalis/universalis alopecia areata. Scalp clonality was compared across normal scalp (n=4), patchy alopecia areata scalp (n=8), and alopecia totalis/universalis scalp (n=8). The RNA source kit depended on sample type: the PAXgene miRNA kit for fixed scalp, the miRNeasy kit for PBMCs, and the RNeasy kit for mouse skin. Amplification of TCRbeta CDR3 regions was done by immunoSEQ multiplex PCR using 35 Vbeta forward primers and 13 Jbeta reverse primers.

Comments on this clone: What antigen it recognizes has not been identified. No per-base quality is available; no much larger clone lies one base away.

PBMCs were isolated by density centrifugation and stained for CD3, CD4 and CD8, and CD4+ and CD8+ T cells were sorted on a FACSAria. Scalp biopsies and blood samples were obtained from unaffected controls. The method was the immunoSEQ multiplex PCR assay. RNA was extracted from all samples and reverse transcribed into cDNA, which served as template for TCR sequencing. SuperScript III was used to make first-strand cDNA, primed with a 2:1 mix of oligo-dT and random hexamers. A synthetic immune receptor repertoire was used to gauge amplification bias, and whatever bias remained was removed computationally. The authors' analysis ran thus. Raw reads were preprocessed for error removal, and CDR3 was defined according to IMGT conventions as running from the conserved cysteine to phenylalanine. Clonality was computed by normalizing Shannon entropy by log2 of the number of productive unique TCRs and subtracting the result from 1. Scalp TCRbeta sequences were cross-referenced with sorted blood CD4 and CD8 repertoires so that the CD4 or CD8 identity of scalp clones could be inferred. Held by TCRdb, this immuneACCESS table contains in-frame sequences only and omits some clones. Under half of the omission traces to an unresolved V gene where checked; the cause of the rest is unknown. That table is the source of V, J and clone size, and D and trimming were worked out from the DNA. Present in this sample are a few hundred thousand clones, approximately 60% of which were seen just once. The top ten constitute roughly 5.3% of the sample.

Inclusive of the bounding cysteine and phenylalanine, the CDR3 is 17 residues long. Only CDR3 DNA remains: 51 bases, in frame from the first base. V is reduced by 11 bases and J by 2 bases, leaving a spacing of 22 bases between them. From a lookup of the germline V gene (reference sequence), CDR1 and CDR2 are SEHNR and FQNEAQ. Findings and caveats that apply to the study as a whole: Resident alphabeta T cells in normal human skin are also sequenced, complicating scalp TCR repertoire analysis, unlike mouse skin dominated by gammadelta T cells. Compared with mice, TCR sequences shared between patients were less clear, possibly partly because of HLA diversity across the patient population. Compared with normal scalp, lesional scalp, particularly in alopecia totalis/universalis, had higher clonality and more expanded CD8+ clones, which suggests antigenic drive.

This receptor chain uses TRBV7-9 and TRBJ2-6; the D gene is possibly TRBD1 or TRBD2, each agreeing over 5 bases. Material for sequencing was CD8+ T cells sorted from blood. The sequence was collected from a human donor in good health. The DNA sequence is as follows: TGTGCCTGCTCTTGGGACGGCTTTAGCGCTGGGGCCAACGTCCTGACTTTC. Translated, this gives CACSWDGFSAGANVLTF.